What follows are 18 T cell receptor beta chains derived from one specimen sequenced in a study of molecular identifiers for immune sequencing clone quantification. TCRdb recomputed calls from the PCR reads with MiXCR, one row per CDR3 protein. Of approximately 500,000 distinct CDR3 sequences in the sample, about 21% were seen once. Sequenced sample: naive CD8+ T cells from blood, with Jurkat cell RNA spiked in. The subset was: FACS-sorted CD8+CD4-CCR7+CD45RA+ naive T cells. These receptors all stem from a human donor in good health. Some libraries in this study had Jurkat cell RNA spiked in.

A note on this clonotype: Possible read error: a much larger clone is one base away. The CDR3: CASSPRQGWSYNEQFF. For the CDR3, the DNA is TGTGCCAGCAGCCCCCGACAGGGTTGGTCCTACAATGAGCAGTTCTTC. V is TRBV7-9 and J is TRBJ2-1; the match to TRBD1 covers 7 bases. Trimming at V came to 5 bases and at J to 1 base, leaving 8 bases not matched to a gene. Germline CDR1 is SEHNR and CDR2 is FQNEAQ (reference sequence). The CDR3 extends over 16 amino acids.

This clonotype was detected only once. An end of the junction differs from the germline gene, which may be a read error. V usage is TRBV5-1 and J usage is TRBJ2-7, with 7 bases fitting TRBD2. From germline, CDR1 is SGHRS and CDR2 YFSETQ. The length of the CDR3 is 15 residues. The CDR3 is CASSLAGGGGYGQYF. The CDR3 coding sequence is TGCGCCAGCAGCTTGGCCGGCGGGGGAGGGTACGGGCAGTACTTC. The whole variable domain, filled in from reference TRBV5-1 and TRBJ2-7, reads KAGVTQTPRYLIKTRGQQVTLSCSPISGHRSVSWYQQTPGQGLQFLFEYFSETQRNKGNFPGRFSGRQFSNSRSEMNVSTLELGDSALYLCASSLAGGGGYGQYFGPGTRLTVT.

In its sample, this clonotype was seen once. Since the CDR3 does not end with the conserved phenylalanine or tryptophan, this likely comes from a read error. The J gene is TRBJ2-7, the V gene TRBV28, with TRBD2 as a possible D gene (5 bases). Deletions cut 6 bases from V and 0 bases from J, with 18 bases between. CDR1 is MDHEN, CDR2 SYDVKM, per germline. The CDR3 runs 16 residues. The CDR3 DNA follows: TGTGCCAGCAGCCACCCTAGAGGGCCGAGCTCCTACGAGCAGTACTCC. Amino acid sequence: CASSHPRGPSSYEQYS.

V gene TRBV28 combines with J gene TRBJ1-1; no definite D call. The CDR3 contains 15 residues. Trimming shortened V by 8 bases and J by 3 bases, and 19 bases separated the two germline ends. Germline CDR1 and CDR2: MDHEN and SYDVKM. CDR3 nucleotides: TGTGCCAGCTCCTTGAGTGGGATCGCGGACACTGAAGCTTTCTTT. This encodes CASSLSGIADTEAFF.

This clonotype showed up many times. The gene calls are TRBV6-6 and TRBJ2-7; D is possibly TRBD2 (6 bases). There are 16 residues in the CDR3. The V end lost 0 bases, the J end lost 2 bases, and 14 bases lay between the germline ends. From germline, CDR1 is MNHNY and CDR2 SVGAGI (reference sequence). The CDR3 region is CASSYSLGTGTYEQYF. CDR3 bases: TGTGCCAGCAGTTACTCATTGGGGACTGGGACCTACGAGCAGTACTTC.

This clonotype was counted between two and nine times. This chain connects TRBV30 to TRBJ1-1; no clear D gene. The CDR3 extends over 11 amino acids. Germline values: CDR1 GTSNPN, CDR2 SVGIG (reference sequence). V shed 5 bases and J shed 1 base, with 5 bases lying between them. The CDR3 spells CAWDKNTEAFF. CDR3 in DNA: TGTGCCTGGGACAAGAACACTGAAGCTTTCTTT.

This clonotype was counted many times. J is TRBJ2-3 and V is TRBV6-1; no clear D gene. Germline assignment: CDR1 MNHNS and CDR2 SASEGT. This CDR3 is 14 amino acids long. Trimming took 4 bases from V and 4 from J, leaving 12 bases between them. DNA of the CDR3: TGTGCCAGCAGTGTGGGCCCCCCGGCAGATACGCAGTATTTT. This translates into CASSVGPPADTQYF.

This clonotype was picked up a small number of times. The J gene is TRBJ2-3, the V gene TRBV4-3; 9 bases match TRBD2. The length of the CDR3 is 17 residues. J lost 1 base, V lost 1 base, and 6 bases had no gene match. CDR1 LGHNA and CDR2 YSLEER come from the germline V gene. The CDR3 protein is CASSQVIQRGGTDTQYF. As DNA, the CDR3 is TGCGCCAGCAGCCAAGTTATCCAGCGGGGGGGCACAGATACGCAGTATTTT.

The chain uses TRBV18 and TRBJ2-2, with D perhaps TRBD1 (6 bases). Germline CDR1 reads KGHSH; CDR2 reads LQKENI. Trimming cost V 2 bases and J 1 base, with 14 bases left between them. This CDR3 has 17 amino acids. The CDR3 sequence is CASSPSPGRGNTGELFF. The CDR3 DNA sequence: TGTGCCAGCTCACCATCCCCCGGCAGGGGGAACACCGGGGAGCTGTTTTTT.

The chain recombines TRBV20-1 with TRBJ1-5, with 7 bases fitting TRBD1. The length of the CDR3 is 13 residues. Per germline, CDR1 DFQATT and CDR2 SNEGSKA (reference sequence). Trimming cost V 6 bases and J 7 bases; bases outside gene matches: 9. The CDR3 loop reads CSALGTDGQPQHF. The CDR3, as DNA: TGCAGTGCCCTGGGGACAGATGGACAGCCCCAGCATTTT.

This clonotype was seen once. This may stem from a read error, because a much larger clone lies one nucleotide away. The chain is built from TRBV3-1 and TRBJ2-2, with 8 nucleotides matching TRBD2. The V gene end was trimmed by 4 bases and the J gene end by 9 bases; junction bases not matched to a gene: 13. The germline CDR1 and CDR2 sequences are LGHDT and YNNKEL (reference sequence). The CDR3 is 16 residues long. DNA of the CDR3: TGTGCCAGCAGCCCCGGGACTAGTTTGGTTGCCTGGGAGCTGTTTTTT. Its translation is CASSPGTSLVAWELFF.

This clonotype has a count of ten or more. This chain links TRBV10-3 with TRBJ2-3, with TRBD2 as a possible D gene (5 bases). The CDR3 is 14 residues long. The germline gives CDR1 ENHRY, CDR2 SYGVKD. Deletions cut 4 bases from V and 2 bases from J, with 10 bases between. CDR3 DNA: TGTGCCATCAGTGTTCCGGGGAACACAGATACGCAGTATTTT. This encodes CAISVPGNTDTQYF.

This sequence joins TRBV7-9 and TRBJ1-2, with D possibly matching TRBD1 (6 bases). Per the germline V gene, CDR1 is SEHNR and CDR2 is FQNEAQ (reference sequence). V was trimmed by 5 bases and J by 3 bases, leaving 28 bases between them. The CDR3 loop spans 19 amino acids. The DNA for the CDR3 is TGTGCCAGCAGCCCGCCCTGGACAGAGGAAGGGGAAGGCGACTATGGCTACACCTTC. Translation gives CASSPPWTEEGEGDYGYTF. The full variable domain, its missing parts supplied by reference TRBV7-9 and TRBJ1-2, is DTGVSQNPRHKITKRGQNVTFRCDPISEHNRLYWYRQTLGQGPEFLTYFQNEAQLEKSRLLSDRFSAERPKGSFSTLEIQRTEQGDSAMYLCASSPPWTEEGEGDYGYTFGSGTRLTVV.

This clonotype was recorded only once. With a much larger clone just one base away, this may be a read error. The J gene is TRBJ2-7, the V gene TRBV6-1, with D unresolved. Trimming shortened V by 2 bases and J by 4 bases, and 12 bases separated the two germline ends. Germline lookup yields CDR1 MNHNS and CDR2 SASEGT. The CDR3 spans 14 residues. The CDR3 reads CASSEHWAVYEQYF. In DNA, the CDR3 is TGTGCCAGCAGTGAACACTGGGCCGTGTACGAGCAGTACTTC.

The CDR3 loop reads CASSQAPQARPYEQYF. CDR3 DNA: TGCGCCAGCAGCCAAGCCCCACAGGCCCGGCCCTACGAGCAGTACTTC. The chain uses TRBV4-3 and TRBJ2-7; the D gene is possibly TRBD1 (5 bases). V shed 1 base and J shed 2 bases, with 15 bases lying between them. CDR3 length: 16 residues. The V gene's germline CDR1 is LGHNA and CDR2 YSLEER.

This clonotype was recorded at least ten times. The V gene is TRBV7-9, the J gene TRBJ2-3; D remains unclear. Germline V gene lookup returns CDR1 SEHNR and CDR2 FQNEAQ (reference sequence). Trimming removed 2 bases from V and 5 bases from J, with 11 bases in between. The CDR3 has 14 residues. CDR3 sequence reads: CASSLSSVGDTQYF. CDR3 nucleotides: TGTGCCAGCAGCTTAAGCTCGGTCGGAGATACGCAGTATTTT.

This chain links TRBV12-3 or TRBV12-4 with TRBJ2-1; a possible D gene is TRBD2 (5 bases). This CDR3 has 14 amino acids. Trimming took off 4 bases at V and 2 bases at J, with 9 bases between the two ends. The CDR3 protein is CASSWTSPYNEQFF. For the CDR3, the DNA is TGTGCCAGCAGTTGGACTTCTCCCTACAATGAGCAGTTCTTC.

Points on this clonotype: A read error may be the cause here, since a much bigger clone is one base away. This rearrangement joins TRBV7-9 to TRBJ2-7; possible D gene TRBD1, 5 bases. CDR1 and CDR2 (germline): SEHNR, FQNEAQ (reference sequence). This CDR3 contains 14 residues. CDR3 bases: TGTGCCAGCAGCCGTCAGGGAATGCCCTACGAGCAGCACTTC. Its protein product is CASSRQGMPYEQHF. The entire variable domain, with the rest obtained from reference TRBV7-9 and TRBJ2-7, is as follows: DTGVSQNPRHKITKRGQNVTFRCDPISEHNRLYWYRQTLGQGPEFLTYFQNEAQLEKSRLLSDRFSAERPKGSFSTLEIQRTEQGDSAMYLCASSRQGMPYEQHFGPGTRLTVT.